The clone carrying this TCR beta chain was picked up a small number of times. V lost 2 bases to trimming and J lost 0 bases, with 23 bases between them. The germline V gene encodes CDR1 LGHNA and CDR2 YSLEER. This CDR3 spans 21 amino acids. This specimen comes from a study of T cell responses to AZD1222 COVID-19 vaccine. Data came from immunoSEQ multiplex PCR; TCRdb stores just in-frame clones and leaves some out. This table holds 45,000 to 60,000 clones, approximately 86% found once. The chain links TRBV4-3 to TRBJ1-6; TRBD1 might be the D (5 bases). The TCR sequence derives from an adult in good health. The source was peripheral blood, collected on day 0 of AZD1222 vaccination. In DNA form, the CDR3 reads TGCGCCAGCAGCCAACACGCCCAGGGAGGGGCGGATAGCTCCTATAATTCACCCCTCCACTTT. This sequence encodes CASSQHAQGGADSSYNSPLHF.